The present T cell receptor (beta chain) was sequenced within a study of CD8+ T cells in alopecia areata. Germline-derived CDR1 and CDR2 are SGHKS and YYEKEE (reference sequence). The CDR3 has 15 residues. V lost 2 bases to trimming and J lost 2 bases; unmatched junction nucleotides: 4. Following RNA extraction, reverse transcription yielded cDNA that acted as the sequencing template. Clones were sequenced by immunoSEQ multiplex PCR, and TCRdb holds only the in-frame ones, with some missing. The sample consists of under 70,000 clones, roughly 96% of them appearing once. The V gene is TRBV5-5, the J gene TRBJ1-2; 9 nucleotides line up with TRBD1. Source: CD8+ T cells sorted from blood, taken at week 0. The clonotype was recovered from a human donor with alopecia areata. This CDR3 reads CASSLRGTGNYGYTF. Written as DNA, the CDR3 is TGTGCCAGCAGCTTACGGGGGACAGGGAACTATGGCTACACCTTC.